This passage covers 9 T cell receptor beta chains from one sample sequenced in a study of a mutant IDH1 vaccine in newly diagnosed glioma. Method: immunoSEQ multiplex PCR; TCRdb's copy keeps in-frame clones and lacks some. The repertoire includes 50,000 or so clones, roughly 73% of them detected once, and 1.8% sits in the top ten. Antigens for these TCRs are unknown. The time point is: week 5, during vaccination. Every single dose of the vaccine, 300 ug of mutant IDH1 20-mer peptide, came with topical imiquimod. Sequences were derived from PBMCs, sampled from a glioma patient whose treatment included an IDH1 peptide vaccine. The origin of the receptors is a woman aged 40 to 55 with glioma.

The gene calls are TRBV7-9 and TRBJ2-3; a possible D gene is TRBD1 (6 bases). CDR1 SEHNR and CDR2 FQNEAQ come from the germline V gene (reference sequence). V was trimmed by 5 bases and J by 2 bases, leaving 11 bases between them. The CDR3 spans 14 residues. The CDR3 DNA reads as TGTGCCAGCAGCCCATGGGGGCTCACAGATACGCAGTATTTT. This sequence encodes CASSPWGLTDTQYF. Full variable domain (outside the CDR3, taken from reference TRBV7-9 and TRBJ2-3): DTGVSQNPRHKITKRGQNVTFRCDPISEHNRLYWYRQTLGQGPEFLTYFQNEAQLEKSRLLSDRFSAERPKGSFSTLEIQRTEQGDSAMYLCASSPWGLTDTQYFGPGTRLTVL.

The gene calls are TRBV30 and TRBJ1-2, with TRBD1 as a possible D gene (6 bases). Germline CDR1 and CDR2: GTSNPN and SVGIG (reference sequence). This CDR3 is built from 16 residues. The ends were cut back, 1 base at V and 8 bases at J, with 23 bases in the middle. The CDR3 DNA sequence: TGTGCCTGGAGTGCCCCCGGGACATCTTTTAAAGGGGGCTACACCTTC. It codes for CAWSAPGTSFKGGYTF.

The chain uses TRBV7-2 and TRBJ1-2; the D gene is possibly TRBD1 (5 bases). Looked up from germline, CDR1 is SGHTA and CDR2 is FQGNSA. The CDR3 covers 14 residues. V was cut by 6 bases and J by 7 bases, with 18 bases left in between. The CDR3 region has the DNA TGTGCCAGCAGTTCCGGGACTGGGAGACTTGGCTACACCTTC. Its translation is CASSSGTGRLGYTF.

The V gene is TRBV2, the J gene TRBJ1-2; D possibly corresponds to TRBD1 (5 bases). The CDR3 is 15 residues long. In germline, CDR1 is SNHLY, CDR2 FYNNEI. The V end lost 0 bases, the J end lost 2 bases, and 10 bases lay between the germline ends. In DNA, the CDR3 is TGTGCCAGCAGTGAAGCGCAGGGCGGAAACTATGGCTACACCTTC. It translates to CASSEAQGGNYGYTF. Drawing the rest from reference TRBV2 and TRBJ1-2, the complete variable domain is EPEVTQTPSHQVTQMGQEVILRCVPISNHLYFYWYRQILGQKVEFLVSFYNNEISEKSEIFDDQFSVERPDGSNFTLKIRSTKLEDSAMYFCASSEAQGGNYGYTFGSGTRLTVV.

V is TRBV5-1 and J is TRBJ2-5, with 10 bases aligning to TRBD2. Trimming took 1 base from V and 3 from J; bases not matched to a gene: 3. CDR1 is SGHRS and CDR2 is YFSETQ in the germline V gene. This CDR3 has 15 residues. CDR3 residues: CASSLQRGGEETQYF. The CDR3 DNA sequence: TGCGCCAGCAGCTTGCAGCGGGGGGGCGAAGAGACCCAGTACTTC.

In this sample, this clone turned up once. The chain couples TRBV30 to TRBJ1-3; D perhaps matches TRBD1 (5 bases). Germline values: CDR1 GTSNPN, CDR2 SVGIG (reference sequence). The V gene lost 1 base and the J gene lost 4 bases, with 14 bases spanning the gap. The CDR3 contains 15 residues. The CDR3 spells CAWSGVRAAGNTIYF. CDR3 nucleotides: TGTGCCTGGAGTGGGGTCAGGGCGGCGGGAAACACCATATATTTT.

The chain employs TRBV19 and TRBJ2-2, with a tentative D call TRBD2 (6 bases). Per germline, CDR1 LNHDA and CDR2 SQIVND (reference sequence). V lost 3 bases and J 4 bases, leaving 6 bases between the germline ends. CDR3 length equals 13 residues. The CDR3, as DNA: TGTGCCAGTAGTATTAGCGGCACCGGGGAGCTGTTTTTT. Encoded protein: CASSISGTGELFF. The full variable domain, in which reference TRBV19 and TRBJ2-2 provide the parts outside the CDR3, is DGGITQSPKYLFRKEGQNVTLSCEQNLNHDAMYWYRQDPGQGLRLIYYSQIVNDFQKGDIAEGYSVSREKKESFPLTVTSAQKNPTAFYLCASSISGTGELFFGEGSRLTVL.

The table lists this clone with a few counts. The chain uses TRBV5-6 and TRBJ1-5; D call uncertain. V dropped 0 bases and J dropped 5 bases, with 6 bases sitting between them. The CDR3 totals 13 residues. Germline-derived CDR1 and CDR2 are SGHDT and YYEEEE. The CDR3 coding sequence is TGTGCCAGCAGCTTGGGCAGCCATCAGCCCCAGCATTTT. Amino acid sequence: CASSLGSHQPQHF. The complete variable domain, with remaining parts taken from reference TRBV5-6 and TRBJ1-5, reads DAGVTQSPTHLIKTRGQQVTLRCSPKSGHDTVSWYQQALGQGPQFIFQYYEEEERQRGNFPDRFSGHQFPNYSSELNVNALLLGDSALYLCASSLGSHQPQHFGDGTRLSIL.

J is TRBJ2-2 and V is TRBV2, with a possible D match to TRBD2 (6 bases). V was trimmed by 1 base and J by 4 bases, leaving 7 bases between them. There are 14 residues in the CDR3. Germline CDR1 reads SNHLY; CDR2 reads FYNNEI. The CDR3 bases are TGTGCCAGCAGTGAAGTGGGGGGCACCGGGGAGCTGTTTTTT. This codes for CASSEVGGTGELFF. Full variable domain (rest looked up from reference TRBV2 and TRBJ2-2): EPEVTQTPSHQVTQMGQEVILRCVPISNHLYFYWYRQILGQKVEFLVSFYNNEISEKSEIFDDQFSVERPDGSNFTLKIRSTKLEDSAMYFCASSEVGGTGELFFGEGSRLTVL.